The 11 T cell receptor beta chains below come from one sample, sequenced in a study of tumor-infiltrating lymphocytes in primary liver carcinoma. From 450 to 550 ng total RNA, TCR beta cDNA was generated with a primer in the constant region. Nested multiplex PCR, run for three rounds with slightly modified ARM-PCR, yielded TCR beta libraries. Forward primers for TRBV1-TRBV30 and a C-beta reverse primer served the first two PCR rounds, at 10 cycles each. TCRdb reprocessed the multiplex PCR reads via MiXCR and lists one record per CDR3 protein. Of roughly 100,000 distinct CDR3 sequences in the sample, about four fifths are singletons; the top ten hold approximately 20%. From unsorted bulk tissue weighing about 20-31 mg, DNA and RNA were co-extracted. The sample comprised liver tumor tissue from sampling region 3. Subset denoted: tumor region T3, left-lateral pole. The receptors stem from a man aged 35-49 years with primary liver carcinoma and hepatitis B virus infection.

This clonotype appeared a few times. This clone may be a read error of a much larger clone one base away. The gene calls are TRBV30 and TRBJ1-5; 7 nucleotides agree with TRBD1. The CDR3 extends over 14 amino acids. The germline gives CDR1 GTSNPN, CDR2 SVGIG (reference sequence). With 4 bases clipped from V and 5 bases from J, the junction kept 8 bases outside the gene matches. The CDR3 sequence: CAWNWTGRYQPQHF. In nucleotides, the CDR3 is TGTGCCTGGAACTGGACAGGTCGATATCAGCCCCAGCATTTT.

The table lists this clonotype with many counts. This chain joins TRBV12-3 or TRBV12-4 and TRBJ2-5; D not resolved. Trimming stripped 5 bases from V and 7 bases from J, with 11 bases between. The CDR3 length is 12 residues. CDR3 region: CASSPEVGTQYF. The CDR3 DNA follows: TGTGCCAGCAGTCCCGAGGTCGGGACCCAGTACTTC.

As concerns this clonotype: The junction departs from germline at one end; a sequencing error may be responsible. The rearrangement links TRBV5-4 to TRBJ1-5; 10 bases map to TRBD1. Germline V CDR1 and CDR2: SGHNT, YYREEE (reference sequence). This CDR3 is 15 amino acids long. CDR3 sequence: CAISPDRGLNQPQHF. The DNA for the CDR3 is TGTGCCATCAGCCCAGACAGGGGGCTGAATCAGCCCCAGCATTTT.

Regarding this clonotype: One end of the junction is discordant with germline, which a read error may explain. The CDR3 DNA follows: TGCAGCGTTGGGACTAGCGCGGCAAGCACCGGGGAGCTGTATTTT. Translating gives CSVGTSAASTGELYF. This chain connects TRBV29-1 to TRBJ2-2; 9 positions agree with TRBD2. Per germline, CDR1 SQVTM and CDR2 ANQGSEA. The CDR3 loop spans 15 amino acids.

Notes on this clonotype: One base away lies a much larger clone, so this may be a sequencing read error. V usage is TRBV24-1 and J usage is TRBJ2-6; D remains ambiguous. CDR3 size: 15 residues. Germline CDR1 reads KGHDR; CDR2 reads SFDVKD. CDR3 DNA sequence: TGTGCCATCAGTGAGGTACGGGCTGGGGCCAACGTCCTGACTTTC. Its protein product is CAISEVRAGANVLTF.

In regard to this clonotype: The junction departs from germline at one end; a sequencing error may be responsible. This chain uses TRBV7-3 with TRBJ2-3; TRBD2 aligns across 7 bases. Germline V gene data show CDR1 as SGHTA and CDR2 as FQGTGA. CDR3 length: 15 residues. The CDR3 DNA sequence: TGTGCCAGCAGCTTAAGGATAGGGAGGGGAGATACGAAGTATTTT. It specifies CASSLRIGRGDTKYF.

The V and J genes are TRBV28 and TRBJ2-1; 14 nucleotides agree with TRBD2. CDR1 and CDR2 from the germline V gene are MDHEN and SYDVKM. The length of the CDR3 is 16 residues. The ends lost 3 bases at V and 16 bases at J; junction bases unmatched: 14. CDR3 protein: CASSLSNRLAGGLQFF. The CDR3 nucleotides read TGTGCCAGCAGTTTGTCCAACAGACTAGCGGGAGGGTTGCAATTCTTC.

Concerning this clonotype: The CDR3 end shows no conserved phenylalanine or tryptophan, and so a read error is likely. The V call is TRBV5-4, the J call TRBJ2-5, with a weak D call TRBD2 (5 bases). Trimming took off 4 bases at V and 5 bases at J, with 12 bases between the two ends. The CDR3 is 13 residues long. Germline assignment: CDR1 SGHNT and CDR2 YYREEE (reference sequence). The CDR3 spells CASSTADSETQYL. As DNA, the CDR3 is TGTGCCAGCAGCACCGCGGACTCGGAGACCCAGTACTTA.

This clonotype was recorded at least ten times. This chain uses TRBV5-5 with TRBJ2-3; D is possibly TRBD2 (5 bases). Germline CDR1 is SGHKS and CDR2 is YYEKEE (reference sequence). The CDR3 is 15 residues long. V was cut by 0 bases and J by 2 bases, with 10 bases left in between. Here the CDR3 DNA reads TGTGCCAGCAGCTTGGACGGCCGGGACACAGATACGCAGTATTTT. Its protein product is CASSLDGRDTDTQYF.

As for this clonotype: An end of the junction differs from the germline gene, which may be a read error. The chain recombines TRBV6-2 or TRBV6-3 with TRBJ2-3; 7 bases agree with TRBD2. This CDR3 contains 14 residues. CDR1 and CDR2 (germline): MNHEY, SVGEGT. The CDR3 here is CASRRTEAGDTHYF. The CDR3 DNA follows: TGTGCCAGCAGACGGACGGAGGCGGGAGATACGCATTATTTT.

V usage is TRBV29-1 and J usage is TRBJ2-1, with unresolved D. The CDR3 runs to 11 residues. CDR1 is SQVTM and CDR2 is ANQGSEA in the germline V gene. V lost 5 bases and J 9 bases, leaving 11 bases between the germline ends. The CDR3 DNA reads as TGCAGCGTTAAACCTGGATTTGAGCAGTTCTTC. Its translation is CSVKPGFEQFF.